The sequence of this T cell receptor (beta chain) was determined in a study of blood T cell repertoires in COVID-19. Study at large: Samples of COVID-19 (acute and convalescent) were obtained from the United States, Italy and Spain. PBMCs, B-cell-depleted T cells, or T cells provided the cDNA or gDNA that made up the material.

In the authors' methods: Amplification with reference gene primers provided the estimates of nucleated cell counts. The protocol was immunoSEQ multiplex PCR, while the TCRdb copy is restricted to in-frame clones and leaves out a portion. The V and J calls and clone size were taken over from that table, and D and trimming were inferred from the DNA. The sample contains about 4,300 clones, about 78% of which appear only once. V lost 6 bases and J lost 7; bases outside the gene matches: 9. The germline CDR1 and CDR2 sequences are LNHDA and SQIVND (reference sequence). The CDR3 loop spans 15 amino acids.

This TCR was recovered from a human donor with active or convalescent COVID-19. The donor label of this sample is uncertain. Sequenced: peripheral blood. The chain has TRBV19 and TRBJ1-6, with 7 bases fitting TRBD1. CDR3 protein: CASRQTGTANSPLHF. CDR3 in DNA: TGTGCCAGTAGGCAGACCGGGACAGCCAATTCACCCCTCCACTTT.